This is a list of T cell receptor beta chains from one sample in a study of a mutant IDH1 vaccine in newly diagnosed glioma. No antigen has been identified for these receptors. Data came from immunoSEQ multiplex PCR; TCRdb stores just in-frame clones and leaves some out. The profile shows approximately 44,000 clones, around 93% of them singletons. Specimen: PBMCs, collected from a glioma patient whose treatment included an IDH1 peptide vaccine. The receptors were sampled from a man aged 50 to 59 with glioma. CDR3s include the opening cysteine and the closing phenylalanine or tryptophan. The D gene is left open where the match is weak.

J: TRBJ2-7; V: TRBV30; D: TRBD2; DNA: TGTGCCTGGAGTCCGGGAGCGGGAGTCGGCTACGAGCAGTACTTC; CDR3: CAWSPGAGVGYEQYF
J: TRBJ1-1; V: TRBV12-5; D: .; DNA: TGTGCTAGTGGTTTAGGGCGCCCCGGCACTGAAGCTTTCTTT; CDR3: CASGLGRPGTEAFF
J: TRBJ2-7; V: TRBV18; D: TRBD1; DNA: TGTGCCAGCTCACCACAGGGACAGACCTACGAGCAGTACTTC; CDR3: CASSPQGQTYEQYF
J: TRBJ2-3; V: TRBV10-3; D: .; DNA: TGTGCCATCAGTGAGTCGGGAGATACGCAGTATTTT; CDR3: CAISESGDTQYF
J: TRBJ2-1; V: TRBV7-3; D: TRBD2; DNA: TGTGCCAGCAGCCCAGATAGCGGGGGTGAGCAGTTCTTC; CDR3: CASSPDSGGEQFF
J: TRBJ1-2; V: TRBV7-2; D: .; DNA: TGTGCCAGCAGCTTAGATCGGCGGAATTCCTATGGCTACACCTTC; CDR3: CASSLDRRNSYGYTF
J: TRBJ2-7; V: TRBV4-3; D: .; DNA: TGCGCCAGCAGCCAAGATGACACCTACTACGAGCAGTACTTC; CDR3: CASSQDDTYYEQYF
J: TRBJ2-2; V: TRBV11-3; D: TRBD1; DNA: TGTGCCAGCAGCTTAATCTTCGGGACAGGGAAACTCGGGGAGCTGTTTTTT; CDR3: CASSLIFGTGKLGELFF
J: TRBJ1-2; V: TRBV10-2; D: .; DNA: TGCGCCAGCAGTGAGTCGGTGGCAGGCTATGGCTACACCTTC; CDR3: CASSESVAGYGYTF
J: TRBJ2-5; V: TRBV15; D: .; DNA: TGTGCCACCAGCAGAGATGGGGGGACTCCCAGCCCAGAGACCCAGTACTTC; CDR3: CATSRDGGTPSPETQYF
J: TRBJ2-3; V: TRBV29-1; D: TRBD1; DNA: TGCAGCGCTGCCGCAGGGACAGATTCAACAGATACGCAGTATTTT; CDR3: CSAAAGTDSTDTQYF
J: TRBJ1-3; V: TRBV11-2; D: .; DNA: TGTGCCAGCAGCCCCATTCGGGACTCTGGAAACACCATATATTTT; CDR3: CASSPIRDSGNTIYF
J: TRBJ1-3; V: TRBV7-7; D: .; DNA: TGTGCTAGCAGCGCCGGGACGGGCGGAAACACCATATATTTT; CDR3: CASSAGTGGNTIYF
J: TRBJ1-1; V: TRBV28; D: .; DNA: TGTGCCAGCAGGGGGCCGAGTATCTCTGAAGCTTTCTTT; CDR3: CASRGPSISEAFF
J: TRBJ2-2; V: TRBV5-1; D: TRBD2; DNA: TGCGCCAGCAGCTTCCGGACTAGCGGGGAGAGCGGGGAGCTGTTTTTT; CDR3: CASSFRTSGESGELFF
J: TRBJ1-2; V: TRBV19; D: .; DNA: TGTGCCAGTAGTAAGGCGTGGACAGCAGCCTATGGCTACACCTTC; CDR3: CASSKAWTAAYGYTF
J: TRBJ1-5; V: TRBV20-1; D: .; DNA: TGCAAGTCCCTGGGGGGGCATTTT; CDR3: CKSLGGHF
J: TRBJ2-3; V: TRBV5-4; D: TRBD1; DNA: TGTGCCAGCAGCTTTGGACAGGTTAGCACAGATACGCAGTATTTT; CDR3: CASSFGQVSTDTQYF
J: TRBJ1-1; V: TRBV9; D: .; DNA: TGTGCCAGCAGCGACACAGGGCTGGGAACTGAAGCTTTCTTT; CDR3: CASSDTGLGTEAFF
J: TRBJ1-5; V: TRBV6-6; D: .; DNA: TGTGCCAGCAGCCTGGGGACATCGAATCAGCCCCAGCATTTT; CDR3: CASSLGTSNQPQHF